The clone carrying this T cell receptor (beta chain) was observed many times. Its specificity is unknown. The sample originates from a study of T cells in Graves' hyperthyroidism and ophthalmopathy. The overall study: Upon initial diagnosis and before any treatment, peripheral blood was collected. General observations from the study: The model forecast ophthalmopathy, anticipating it by a median around 6.9 months before onset.

The CDR3 regions of TCR beta were amplified from RNA transcripts. RT-PCR in the first round (using the HTBI primer set) targeted the TCR CDR3. TCRdb ran MiXCR on the multiplex PCR reads and lists one entry per CDR3 protein. The data show 650,000 to 700,000 distinct CDR3 sequences, roughly 17% seen once. The ends were cut back, 10 bases at V and 6 bases at J, with 13 bases in the middle. The CDR3 runs to 12 residues. Germline lookup yields CDR1 SGHTA and CDR2 FQGNSA. In patients aged 18 to 65, hyperthyroidism was newly diagnosed, with duration under 2 months. Orbital computed tomography, thyroid ultrasound, serum thyroxine and TRAb, and clinical symptoms together informed the diagnoses.

The TCR comes from a man aged 45 to 65 with Graves' hyperthyroidism. The J gene is TRBJ2-1, the V gene TRBV7-2; a possible D gene is TRBD2 (6 bases). The sequenced material came from blood. CDR3 DNA sequence: TGTGCCACCGAACTAGCCTTCAATGAGCAGTTCTTC. This encodes CATELAFNEQFF.